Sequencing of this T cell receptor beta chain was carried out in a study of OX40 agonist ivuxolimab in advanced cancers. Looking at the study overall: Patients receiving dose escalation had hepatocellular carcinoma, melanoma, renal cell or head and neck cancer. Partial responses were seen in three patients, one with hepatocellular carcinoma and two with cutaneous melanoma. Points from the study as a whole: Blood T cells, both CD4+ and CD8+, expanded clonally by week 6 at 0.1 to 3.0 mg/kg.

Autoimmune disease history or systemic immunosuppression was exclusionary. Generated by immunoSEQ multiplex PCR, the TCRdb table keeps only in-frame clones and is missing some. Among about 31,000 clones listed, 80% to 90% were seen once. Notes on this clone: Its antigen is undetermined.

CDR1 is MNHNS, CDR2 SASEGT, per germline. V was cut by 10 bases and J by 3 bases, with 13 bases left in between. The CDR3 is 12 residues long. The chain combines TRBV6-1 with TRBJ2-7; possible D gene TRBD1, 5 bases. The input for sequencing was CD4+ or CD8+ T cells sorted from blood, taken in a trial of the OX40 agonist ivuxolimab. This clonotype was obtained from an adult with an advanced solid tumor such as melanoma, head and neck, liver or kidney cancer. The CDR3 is CATLSTDYEQYF. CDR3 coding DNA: TGTGCCACCCTGTCGACAGACTACGAGCAGTACTTC.